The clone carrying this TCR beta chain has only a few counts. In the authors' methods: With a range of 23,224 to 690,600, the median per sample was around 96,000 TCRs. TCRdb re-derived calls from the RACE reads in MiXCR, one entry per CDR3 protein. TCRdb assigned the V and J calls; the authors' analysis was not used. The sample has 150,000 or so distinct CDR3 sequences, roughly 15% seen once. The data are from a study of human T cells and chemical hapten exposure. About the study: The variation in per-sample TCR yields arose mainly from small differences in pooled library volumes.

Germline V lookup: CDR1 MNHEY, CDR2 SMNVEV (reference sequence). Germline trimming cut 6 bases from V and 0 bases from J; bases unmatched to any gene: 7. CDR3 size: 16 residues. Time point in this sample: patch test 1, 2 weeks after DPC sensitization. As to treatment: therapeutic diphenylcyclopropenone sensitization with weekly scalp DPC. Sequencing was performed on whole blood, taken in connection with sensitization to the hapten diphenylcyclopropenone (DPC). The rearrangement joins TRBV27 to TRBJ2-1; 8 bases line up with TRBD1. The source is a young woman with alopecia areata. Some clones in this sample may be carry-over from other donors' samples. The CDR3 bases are TGTGCCAGCAGGACAGGGGTCGATAGCTCCTACAATGAGCAGTTCTTC. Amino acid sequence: CASRTGVDSSYNEQFF.